This entry lists 19 T cell receptor beta chains sequenced from one sample in a study of preoperative IRX-2 immunotherapy in early breast cancer. Treatment: preoperative locoregional IRX-2 cytokine immunotherapy. TCRdb keeps only in-frame clones here, not all; method: immunoSEQ multiplex PCR. The table shows 25,000 to 30,000 clones, with 82% occurring only once. Sampling was carried out from a patient treated with IRX-2 immunotherapy. Receptors originate from a human donor with breast cancer.

The rearrangement joins TRBV6-8 to TRBJ1-5, with unresolved D. CDR3 length: 13 residues. CDR1 and CDR2 from the germline V gene are MNHGY and SAAAGT. Trimming left V 10 bases short and J 0 bases short, with 10 bases between. DNA for the CDR3: TGTGCCATCGCCACACTTAGCAATCAGCCCCAGCATTTT. Amino acid sequence: CAIATLSNQPQHF.

The chain recombines TRBV7-6 with TRBJ1-4, with D possibly being TRBD1 (6 bases). From germline, CDR1 is SGHVS and CDR2 FNYEAQ. CDR3 size: 17 residues. V lost 1 base to trimming and J lost 0 bases, with 12 bases between them. CDR3 amino acids: CASSLGGGAATNEKLFF. The CDR3 bases are TGTGCCAGCAGCTTAGGTGGGGGCGCTGCAACTAATGAAAAACTGTTTTTT.

The chain uses TRBV5-1 and TRBJ2-3; D gene ambiguous. The germline V gene has CDR1 SGHRS and CDR2 YFSETQ. The CDR3 extends over 14 amino acids. The ends were cut back, 5 bases at V and 2 bases at J, with 12 bases in the middle. This CDR3 is CASRFDSLTDTQYF. For the CDR3, the DNA is TGCGCCAGCAGGTTCGACTCCCTCACAGATACGCAGTATTTT.

The chain carries TRBV7-8 and TRBJ1-1; weak D call: TRBD1 (6 bases). The CDR3 has 13 residues. CDR1 is SGHVS and CDR2 is FQNEAQ in the germline V gene. Between the trimmed V and J ends, which lost 5 bases and 5 bases, there was a span of 12 bases. CDR3: CASSQRGGTEAFF. The DNA of the CDR3 is TGTGCCAGCAGCCAAAGAGGGGGAACTGAAGCTTTCTTT. Full variable domain (missing parts from reference TRBV7-8 and TRBJ1-1): GAGVSQSPRYKVAKRGQDVALRCDPISGHVSLFWYQQALGQGPEFLTYFQNEAQLDKSGLPSDRFFAERPEGSVSTLKIQRTQQEDSAVYLCASSQRGGTEAFFGQGTRLTVV.

This clone was picked up a small number of times. The chain carries TRBV6-8 and TRBJ2-7; possibly TRBD2 for D (6 bases). Trimming pared 2 bases from V and 2 bases from J, leaving 13 bases between. CDR1 is MNHGY, CDR2 SAAAGT, per germline. This CDR3 spans 15 amino acids. Here the CDR3 reads CASSYIAGSAYEQYF. Written as DNA, the CDR3 is TGTGCCAGCAGTTACATTGCGGGATCCGCCTACGAGCAGTACTTC.

This chain links TRBV30 with TRBJ1-1, with D hard to call. With 0 bases removed from V and 4 bases from J, the gap between germline ends came to 15 bases. Per germline, CDR1 GTSNPN and CDR2 SVGIG (reference sequence). The CDR3 length is 15 residues. The CDR3 bases are TGTGCCTGGAGTGTACCGCTCCAGTGGGGCACTGAAGCTTTCTTT. Translating it yields CAWSVPLQWGTEAFF.

The rearrangement joins TRBV28 to TRBJ1-2; D unclear. The CDR3 is 13 amino acids. Germline V gives CDR1 MDHEN, CDR2 SYDVKM. V was clipped by 2 bases and J by 4 bases, with 8 bases between them. The CDR3 loop is CASSLRAGYGYTF. CDR3 DNA: TGTGCCAGCAGTTTAAGGGCAGGCTATGGCTACACCTTC.

The chain employs TRBV5-1 and TRBJ1-1, with TRBD1 matching over 8 bases. With V trimmed by 0 bases and J by 0 bases, 4 bases remained unmatched. Germline V CDR1 and CDR2: SGHRS, YFSETQ. The CDR3 runs 16 residues. The CDR3 coding sequence is TGCGCCAGCAGCTTGGAAGGACAGGGACTGAACACTGAAGCTTTCTTT. Protein product: CASSLEGQGLNTEAFF.

This chain connects TRBV23-1 to TRBJ2-1; D is unclear. TRBV23-1 is an ORF, with its function uncertain. V shed 6 bases and J shed 3 bases, with 9 bases lying between them. The CDR3 covers 13 residues. CDR3 nucleotide sequence: TGCGCCAGCAGCCAAGATAGCTACAATGAGCAGTTCTTC. Protein: CASSQDSYNEQFF.

This clone is a singleton in its sample. The rearrangement uses TRBV29-1 and TRBJ2-5, with TRBD2 matching over 9 bases. The V gene end was trimmed by 2 bases and the J gene end by 0 bases; junction bases not matched to a gene: 13. Germline assignment: CDR1 SQVTM and CDR2 ANQGSEA. The CDR3 covers 18 residues. The chain's CDR3 is CSVEIWGRASGNQETQYF. In nucleotides, the CDR3 is TGCAGCGTTGAAATATGGGGGCGGGCTAGCGGGAACCAAGAGACCCAGTACTTC.

This rearrangement joins TRBV5-1 to TRBJ2-1, with D hard to call. Germline V gene data show CDR1 as SGHRS and CDR2 as YFSETQ. The V end lost 4 bases, the J end lost 9 bases, and 20 bases lay between the germline ends. The CDR3 contains 15 residues. This chain's CDR3 is CASSPSSTLDPEQFF. The CDR3 nucleotides are TGCGCCAGCAGCCCATCCTCTACCTTAGATCCTGAGCAGTTCTTC.

The chain is built from TRBV11-3 and TRBJ2-1, with a possible D match to TRBD1 (5 bases). V dropped 0 bases and J dropped 6 bases, with 12 bases sitting between them. Germline values: CDR1 SGHNT, CDR2 YENEEA. The CDR3 totals 15 residues. The chain's CDR3 is CASSLEPARANEQFF. The DNA of the CDR3 is TGTGCCAGCAGCTTAGAGCCCGCCAGGGCCAATGAGCAGTTCTTC.

The CDR3 bases are TGTGCCAGCAGGAGGGTACTAGAGGACGAGCAGTACTTC. This gives the protein CASRRVLEDEQYF. The rearrangement uses TRBV28 and TRBJ2-7, with D possibly matching TRBD2 (5 bases). The CDR3 runs to 13 residues. Germline CDR1 is MDHEN and CDR2 is SYDVKM. V was shortened by 6 bases and J by 5 bases, with 14 bases between the two germline ends.

The chain carries TRBV29-1 and TRBJ1-2, with no clear D. Germline lookup yields CDR1 SQVTM and CDR2 ANQGSEA. Trimming stripped 3 bases from V and 2 bases from J, with 13 bases between. There are 14 residues in the CDR3. As DNA, the CDR3 is TGCAGCGTTGACCGGACTCCCGCGAACTATGGCTACACCTTC. Amino acids: CSVDRTPANYGYTF. The full variable domain, completed using reference TRBV29-1 and TRBJ1-2, is SAVISQKPSRDICQRGTSLTIQCQVDSQVTMMFWYRQQPGQSLTLIATANQGSEATYESGFVIDKFPISRPNLTFSTLTVSNMSPEDSSIYLCSVDRTPANYGYTFGSGTRLTVV.

For the CDR3, the DNA is TGTGCCAGCAGCTTCAGGGGCCAGAACACTGAAGCTTTCTTT. It encodes CASSFRGQNTEAFF. The rearrangement links TRBV7-8 to TRBJ1-1, with a tentative D call TRBD1 (6 bases). Germline CDR1 reads SGHVS; CDR2 reads FQNEAQ. The CDR3 consists of 14 residues. V lost 3 bases and J lost 1, with 9 bases in between.

The rearrangement joins TRBV28 to TRBJ1-2, with 9 bases aligning to TRBD1. This CDR3 spans 15 amino acids. With 1 base clipped from V and 3 bases from J, the junction kept 3 bases outside the gene matches. The germline CDR1 and CDR2 sequences are MDHEN and SYDVKM. In DNA, the CDR3 is TGTGCCAGCAGTTTATCCGGACAGGGGTACTATGGCTACACCTTC. Translated: CASSLSGQGYYGYTF.

V gene TRBV18 combines with J gene TRBJ2-1; 8 bases line up with TRBD1. The germline gives CDR1 KGHSH, CDR2 LQKENI. With 4 bases clipped from V and 1 base from J, the junction kept 3 bases outside the gene matches. The CDR3 is made up of 15 amino acids. This CDR3 reads CASSHRTGSYNEQFF. The CDR3 coding sequence is TGTGCCAGCTCACACCGGACAGGGTCCTACAATGAGCAGTTCTTC.

This clone came up once. The J gene is TRBJ1-1, the V gene TRBV5-1; no clear D. This CDR3 is 14 amino acids long. Germline assignment: CDR1 SGHRS and CDR2 YFSETQ. V lost 5 bases and J lost 0, with 11 bases in between. DNA for the CDR3: TGCGCCAGCAGGTTCGGTTTGATGAACACTGAAGCTTTCTTT. It translates to CASRFGLMNTEAFF.

This chain joins TRBV6-8 and TRBJ2-3; 7 nucleotides line up with TRBD2. Germline V CDR1 and CDR2: MNHGY, SAAAGT. The CDR3 loop spans 17 amino acids. Germline trimming cut 5 bases from V and 6 bases from J; bases unmatched to any gene: 17. The CDR3 protein is CASSLNARAAGGDTQYF. The CDR3 DNA reads TGTGCCAGCAGTCTGAATGCCCGGGCCGCCGGGGGGGATACGCAGTATTTT.